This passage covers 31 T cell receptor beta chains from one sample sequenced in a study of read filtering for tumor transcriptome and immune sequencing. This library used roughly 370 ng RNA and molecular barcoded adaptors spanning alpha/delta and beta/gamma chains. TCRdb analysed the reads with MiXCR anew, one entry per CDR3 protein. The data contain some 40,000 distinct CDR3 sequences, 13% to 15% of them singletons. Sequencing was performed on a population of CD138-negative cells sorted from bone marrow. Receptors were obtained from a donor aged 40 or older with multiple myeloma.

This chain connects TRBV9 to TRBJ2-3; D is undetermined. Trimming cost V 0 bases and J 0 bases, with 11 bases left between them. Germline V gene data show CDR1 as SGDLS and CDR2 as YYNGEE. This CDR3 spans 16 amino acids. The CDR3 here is CASSVEGTPSTDTQYF. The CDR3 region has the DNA TGTGCCAGCAGCGTAGAGGGCACGCCGAGCACAGATACGCAGTATTTT.

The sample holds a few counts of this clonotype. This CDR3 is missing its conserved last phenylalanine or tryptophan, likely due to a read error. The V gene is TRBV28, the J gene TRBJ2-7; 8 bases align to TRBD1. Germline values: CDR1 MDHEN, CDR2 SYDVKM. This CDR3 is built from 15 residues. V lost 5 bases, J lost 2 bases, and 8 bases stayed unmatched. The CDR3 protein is CASSRPGQATYEQYL. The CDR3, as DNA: TGTGCCAGCAGTCGACCGGGACAGGCAACCTACGAGCAGTACCTC.

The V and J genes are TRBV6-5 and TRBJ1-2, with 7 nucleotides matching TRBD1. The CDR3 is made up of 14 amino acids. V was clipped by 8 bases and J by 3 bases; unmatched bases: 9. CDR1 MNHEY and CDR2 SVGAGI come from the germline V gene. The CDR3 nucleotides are TGTGCCAGCTCCCGGACAGGTTCAGACTATGGCTACACCTTC. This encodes CASSRTGSDYGYTF.

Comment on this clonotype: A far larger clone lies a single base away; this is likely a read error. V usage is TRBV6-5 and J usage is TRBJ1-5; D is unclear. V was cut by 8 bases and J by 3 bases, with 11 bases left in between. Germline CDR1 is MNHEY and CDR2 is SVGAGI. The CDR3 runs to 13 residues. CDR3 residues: CASAYGDNQPQHF. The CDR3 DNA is TGTGCCAGCGCCTACGGGGACAATCAGCCCCAGCATTTT.

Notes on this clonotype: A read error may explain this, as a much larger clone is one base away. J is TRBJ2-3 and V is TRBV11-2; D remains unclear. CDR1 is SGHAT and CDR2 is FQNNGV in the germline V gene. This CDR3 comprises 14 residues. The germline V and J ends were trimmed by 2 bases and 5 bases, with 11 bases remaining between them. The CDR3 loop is CASSLNRNRDTQYF. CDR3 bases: TGTGCCAGCAGCTTAAACAGAAACAGAGATACGCAGTATTTT.

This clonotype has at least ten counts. The CDR3 loop reads CASSQDNLRGQSYGYTF. The CDR3 nucleotides are TGCGCCAGCAGCCAAGATAATCTCCGAGGGCAGTCCTATGGCTACACCTTC. The chain carries TRBV4-1 and TRBJ1-2; D not certain. This CDR3 has 17 residues. Germline CDR1 MGHRA, CDR2 YSYEKL. V was clipped by 0 bases and J by 4 bases, with 18 bases between them.

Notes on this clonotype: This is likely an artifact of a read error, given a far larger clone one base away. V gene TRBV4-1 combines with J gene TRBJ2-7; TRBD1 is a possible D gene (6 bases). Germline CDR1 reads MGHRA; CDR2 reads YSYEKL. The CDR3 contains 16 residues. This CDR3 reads CASSQAWGQDSYGQYF. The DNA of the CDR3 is TGCGCCAGCAGCCAGGCTTGGGGGCAGGACTCCTACGGGCAGTACTTC.

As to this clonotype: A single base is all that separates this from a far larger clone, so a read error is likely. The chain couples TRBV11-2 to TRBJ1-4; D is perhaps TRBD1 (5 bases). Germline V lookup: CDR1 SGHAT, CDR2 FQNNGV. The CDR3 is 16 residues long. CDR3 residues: CASSLVQLAGGDTKYF. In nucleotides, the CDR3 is TGTGCCAGCAGCTTAGTCCAGCTCGCGGGGGGAGATACGAAGTATTTT.

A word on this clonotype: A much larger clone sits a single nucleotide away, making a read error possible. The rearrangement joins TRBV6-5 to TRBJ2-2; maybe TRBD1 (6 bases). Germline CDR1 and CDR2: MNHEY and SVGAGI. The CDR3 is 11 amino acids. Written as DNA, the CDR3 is TGTGCCAGCCAGGGGATCGGGGAGCTGCTTTTT. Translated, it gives CASQGIGELLF.

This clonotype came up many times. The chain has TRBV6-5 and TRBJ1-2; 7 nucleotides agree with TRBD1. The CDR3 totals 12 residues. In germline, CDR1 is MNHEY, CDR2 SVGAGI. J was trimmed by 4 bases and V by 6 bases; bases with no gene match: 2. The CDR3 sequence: CASRGQFYGYTF. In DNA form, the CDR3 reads TGTGCCAGCAGGGGACAGTTCTATGGCTACACCTTC.

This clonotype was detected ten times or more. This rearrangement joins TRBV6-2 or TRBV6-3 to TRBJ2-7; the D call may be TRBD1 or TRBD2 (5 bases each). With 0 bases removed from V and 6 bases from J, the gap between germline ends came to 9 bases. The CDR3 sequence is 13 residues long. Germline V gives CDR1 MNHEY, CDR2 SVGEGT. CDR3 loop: CASSYSWGPEQYF. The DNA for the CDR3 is TGTGCCAGCAGTTACTCTTGGGGACCCGAGCAGTACTTC.

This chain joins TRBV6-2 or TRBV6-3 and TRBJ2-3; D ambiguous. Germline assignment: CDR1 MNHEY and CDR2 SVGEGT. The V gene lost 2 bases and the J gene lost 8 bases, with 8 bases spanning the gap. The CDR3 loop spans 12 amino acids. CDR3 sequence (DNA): TGTGCCAGCAGTTACCCGTTTGTTACGCAGTATTTT. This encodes CASSYPFVTQYF.

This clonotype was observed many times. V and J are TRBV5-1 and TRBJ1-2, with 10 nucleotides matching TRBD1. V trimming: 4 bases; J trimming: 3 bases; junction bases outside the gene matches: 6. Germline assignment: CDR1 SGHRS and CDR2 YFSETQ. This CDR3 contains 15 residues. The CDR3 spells CASSERQGAYYGYTF. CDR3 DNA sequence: TGCGCCAGCAGCGAAAGACAGGGGGCGTACTATGGCTACACCTTC.

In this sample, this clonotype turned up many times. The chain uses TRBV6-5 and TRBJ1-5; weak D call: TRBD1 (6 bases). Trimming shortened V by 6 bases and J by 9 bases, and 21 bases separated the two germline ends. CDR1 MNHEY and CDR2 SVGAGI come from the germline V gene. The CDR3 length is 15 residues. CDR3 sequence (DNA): TGTGCCAGCAGCCCATCACAGGGACGGGATCGGCCCCAGCATTTT. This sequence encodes CASSPSQGRDRPQHF.

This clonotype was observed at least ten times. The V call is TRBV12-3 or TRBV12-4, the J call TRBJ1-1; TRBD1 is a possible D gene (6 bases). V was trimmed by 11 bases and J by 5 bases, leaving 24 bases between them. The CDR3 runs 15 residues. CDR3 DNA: TGTGCCGACACTGTAGGGGGGGCACGGAATACTGAAGCTTTCTTT. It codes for CADTVGGARNTEAFF.

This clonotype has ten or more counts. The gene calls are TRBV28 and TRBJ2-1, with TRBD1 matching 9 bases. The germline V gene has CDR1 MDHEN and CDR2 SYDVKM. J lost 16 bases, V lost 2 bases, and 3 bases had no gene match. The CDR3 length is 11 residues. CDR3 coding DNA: TGTGCCAGCAGTTTAGGGGACAGGGAATTCTTC. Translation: CASSLGDREFF.

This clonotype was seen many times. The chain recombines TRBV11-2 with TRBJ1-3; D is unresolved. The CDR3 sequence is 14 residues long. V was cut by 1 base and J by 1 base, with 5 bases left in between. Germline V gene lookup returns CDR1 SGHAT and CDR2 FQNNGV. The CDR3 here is CASSLAGSGNTIYF. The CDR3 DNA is TGTGCCAGCAGCTTAGCGGGTTCTGGAAACACCATATATTTT.

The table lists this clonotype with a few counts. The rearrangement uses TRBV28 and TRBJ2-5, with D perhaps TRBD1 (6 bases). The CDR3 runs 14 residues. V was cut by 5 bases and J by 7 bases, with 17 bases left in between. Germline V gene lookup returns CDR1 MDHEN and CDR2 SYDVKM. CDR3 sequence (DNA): TGTGCCAGCAGTCCTCGGACAGCCCCGGGGACCCAGTACTTC. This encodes CASSPRTAPGTQYF.

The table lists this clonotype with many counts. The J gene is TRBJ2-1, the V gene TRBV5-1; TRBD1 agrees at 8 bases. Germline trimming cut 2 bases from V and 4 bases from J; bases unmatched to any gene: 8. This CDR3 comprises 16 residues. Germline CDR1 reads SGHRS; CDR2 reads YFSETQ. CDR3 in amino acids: CASSLSDRGDYNEQFF. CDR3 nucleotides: TGCGCCAGCAGCTTATCTGACAGGGGCGATTACAATGAGCAGTTCTTC.

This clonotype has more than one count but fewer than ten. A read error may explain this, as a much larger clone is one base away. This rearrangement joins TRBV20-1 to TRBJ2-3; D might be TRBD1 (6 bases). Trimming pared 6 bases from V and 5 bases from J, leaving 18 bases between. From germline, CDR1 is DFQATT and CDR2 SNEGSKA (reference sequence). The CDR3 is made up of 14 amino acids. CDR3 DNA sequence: TGCAGTGCCCAAGGCAGGGGAGTTGTAGATACGCAGTATTTT. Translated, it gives CSAQGRGVVDTQYF.

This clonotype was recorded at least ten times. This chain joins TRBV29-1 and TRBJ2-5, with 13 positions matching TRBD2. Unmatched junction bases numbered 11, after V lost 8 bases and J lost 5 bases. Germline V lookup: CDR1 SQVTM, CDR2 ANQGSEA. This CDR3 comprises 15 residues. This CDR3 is CSPNSGLAGTETQYF. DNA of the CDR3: TGCAGCCCGAACTCGGGACTAGCGGGGACGGAGACCCAGTACTTC.

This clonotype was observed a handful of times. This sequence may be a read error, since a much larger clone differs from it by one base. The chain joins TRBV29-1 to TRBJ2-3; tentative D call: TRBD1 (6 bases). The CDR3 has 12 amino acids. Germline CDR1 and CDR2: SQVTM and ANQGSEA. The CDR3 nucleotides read TGCAGCGTCGACAGGCAAACAGATACGCCGTATTTT. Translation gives CSVDRQTDTPYF.

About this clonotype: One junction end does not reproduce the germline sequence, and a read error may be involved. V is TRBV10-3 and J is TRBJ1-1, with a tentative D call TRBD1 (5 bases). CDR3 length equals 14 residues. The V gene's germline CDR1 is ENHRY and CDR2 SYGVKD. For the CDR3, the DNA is TGTGCCATCAGTGAACGGGGCTTGAACACTGAAGCTTCCTTT. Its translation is CAISERGLNTEASF.

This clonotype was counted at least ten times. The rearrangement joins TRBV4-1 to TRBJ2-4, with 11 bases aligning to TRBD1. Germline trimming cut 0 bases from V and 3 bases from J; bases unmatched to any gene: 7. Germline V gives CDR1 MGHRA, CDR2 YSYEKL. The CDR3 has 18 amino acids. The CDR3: CASSQDTWDRGSKNIQYF. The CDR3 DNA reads TGCGCCAGCAGCCAAGATACCTGGGACAGGGGGAGCAAAAACATTCAGTACTTC.

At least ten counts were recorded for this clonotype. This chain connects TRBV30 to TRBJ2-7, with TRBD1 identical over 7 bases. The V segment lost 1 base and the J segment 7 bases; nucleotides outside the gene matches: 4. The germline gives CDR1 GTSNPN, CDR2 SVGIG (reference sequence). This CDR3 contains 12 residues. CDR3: CAWSGPRGEQYF. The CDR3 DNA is TGTGCCTGGAGTGGTCCCAGGGGGGAGCAGTACTTC.

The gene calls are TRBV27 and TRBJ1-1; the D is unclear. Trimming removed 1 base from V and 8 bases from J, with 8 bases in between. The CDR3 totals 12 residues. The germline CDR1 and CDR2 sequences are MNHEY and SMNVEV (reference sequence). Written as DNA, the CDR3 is TGTGCCAGCAGTTTATTCGGGAGAGAAGCTTTCTTT. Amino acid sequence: CASSLFGREAFF.

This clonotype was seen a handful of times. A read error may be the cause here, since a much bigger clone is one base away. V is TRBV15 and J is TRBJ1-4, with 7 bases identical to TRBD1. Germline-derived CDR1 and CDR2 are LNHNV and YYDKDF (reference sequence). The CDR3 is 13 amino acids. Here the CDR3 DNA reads TGTGCCACCCAGGACAGGACTAATGAAAAACTGCTTTTT. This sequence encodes CATQDRTNEKLLF.

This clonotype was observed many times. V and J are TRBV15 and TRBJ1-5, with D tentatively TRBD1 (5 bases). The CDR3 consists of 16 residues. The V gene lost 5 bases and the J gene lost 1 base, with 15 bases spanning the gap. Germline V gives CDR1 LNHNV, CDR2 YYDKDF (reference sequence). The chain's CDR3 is CATSPSGGGSNQPQHF. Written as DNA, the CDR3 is TGTGCCACCAGCCCGTCGGGGGGAGGGAGCAATCAGCCCCAGCATTTT.

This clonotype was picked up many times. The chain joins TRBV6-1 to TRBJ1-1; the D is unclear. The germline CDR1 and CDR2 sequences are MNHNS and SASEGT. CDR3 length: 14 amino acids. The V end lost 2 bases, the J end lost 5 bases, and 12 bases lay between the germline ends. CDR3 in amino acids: CASSEWSIRTEAFF. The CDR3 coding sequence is TGTGCCAGCAGTGAATGGAGTATACGGACTGAAGCTTTCTTT.

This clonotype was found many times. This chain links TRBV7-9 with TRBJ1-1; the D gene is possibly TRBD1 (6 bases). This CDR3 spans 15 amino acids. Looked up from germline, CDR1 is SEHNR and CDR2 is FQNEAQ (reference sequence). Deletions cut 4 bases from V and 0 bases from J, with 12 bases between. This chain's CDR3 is CASSYRAALNTEAFF. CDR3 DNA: TGTGCCAGCAGCTACAGGGCCGCATTGAACACTGAAGCTTTCTTT.

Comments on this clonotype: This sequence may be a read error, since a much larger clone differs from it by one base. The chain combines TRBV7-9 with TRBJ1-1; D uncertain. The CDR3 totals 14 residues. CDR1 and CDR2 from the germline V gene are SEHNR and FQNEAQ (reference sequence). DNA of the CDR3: TGTGCCAGCAGCTTAGGGTCTTCGGCCACTGAAGCTCTCTTT. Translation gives CASSLGSSATEALF.